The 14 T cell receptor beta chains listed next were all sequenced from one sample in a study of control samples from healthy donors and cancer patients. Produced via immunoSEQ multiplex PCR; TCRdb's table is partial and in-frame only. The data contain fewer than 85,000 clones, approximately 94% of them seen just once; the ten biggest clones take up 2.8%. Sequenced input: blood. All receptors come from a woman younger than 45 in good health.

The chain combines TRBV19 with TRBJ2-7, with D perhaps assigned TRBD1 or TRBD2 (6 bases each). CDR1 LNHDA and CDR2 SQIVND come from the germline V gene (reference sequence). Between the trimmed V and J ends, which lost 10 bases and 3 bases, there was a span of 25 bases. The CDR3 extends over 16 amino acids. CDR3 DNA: TGTGCCACGACCTCCCGAGCGATCGGGGGCTACTACGAGCAGTACTTC. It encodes CATTSRAIGGYYEQYF. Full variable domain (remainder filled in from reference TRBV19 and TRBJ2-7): DGGITQSPKYLFRKEGQNVTLSCEQNLNHDAMYWYRQDPGQGLRLIYYSQIVNDFQKGDIAEGYSVSREKKESFPLTVTSAQKNPTAFYLCATTSRAIGGYYEQYFGPGTRLTVT.

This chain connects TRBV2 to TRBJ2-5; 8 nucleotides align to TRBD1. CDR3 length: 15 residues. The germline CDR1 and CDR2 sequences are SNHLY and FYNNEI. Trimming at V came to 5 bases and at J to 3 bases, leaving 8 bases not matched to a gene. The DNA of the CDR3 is TGTGCCAGCAGTCTAGCGTGGACAGGGAAAGAGACCCAGTACTTC. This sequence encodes CASSLAWTGKETQYF. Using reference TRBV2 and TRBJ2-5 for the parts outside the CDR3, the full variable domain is EPEVTQTPSHQVTQMGQEVILRCVPISNHLYFYWYRQILGQKVEFLVSFYNNEISEKSEIFDDQFSVERPDGSNFTLKIRSTKLEDSAMYFCASSLAWTGKETQYFGPGTRLLVL.

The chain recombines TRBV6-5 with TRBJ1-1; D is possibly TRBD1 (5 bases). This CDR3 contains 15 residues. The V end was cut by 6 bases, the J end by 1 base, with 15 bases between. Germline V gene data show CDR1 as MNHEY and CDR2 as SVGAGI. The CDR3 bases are TGTGCCAGCAGCACAGTACAGGCAAAGAACACTGAAGCTTTCTTT. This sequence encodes CASSTVQAKNTEAFF.

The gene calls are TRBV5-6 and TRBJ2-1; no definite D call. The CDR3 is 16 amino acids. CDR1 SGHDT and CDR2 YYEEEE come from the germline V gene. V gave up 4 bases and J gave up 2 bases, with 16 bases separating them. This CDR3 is CASSLTVLLTYNEQFF. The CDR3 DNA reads TGTGCCAGCAGCCTGACCGTACTACTAACCTACAATGAGCAGTTCTTC.

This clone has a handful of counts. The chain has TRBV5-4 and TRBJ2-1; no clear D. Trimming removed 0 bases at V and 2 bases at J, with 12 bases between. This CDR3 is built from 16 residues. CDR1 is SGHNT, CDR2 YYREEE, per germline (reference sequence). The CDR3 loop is CASSLDFPGPYNEQFF. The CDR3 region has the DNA TGTGCCAGCAGCTTGGACTTCCCAGGCCCCTACAATGAGCAGTTCTTC.

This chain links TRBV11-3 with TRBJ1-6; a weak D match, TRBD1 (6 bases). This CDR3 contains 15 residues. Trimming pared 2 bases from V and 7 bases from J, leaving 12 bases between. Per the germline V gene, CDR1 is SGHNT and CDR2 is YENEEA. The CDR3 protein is CASSLRQGRNSPLHF. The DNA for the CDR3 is TGTGCCAGCAGCTTACGGCAGGGGCGGAATTCACCCCTCCACTTT.

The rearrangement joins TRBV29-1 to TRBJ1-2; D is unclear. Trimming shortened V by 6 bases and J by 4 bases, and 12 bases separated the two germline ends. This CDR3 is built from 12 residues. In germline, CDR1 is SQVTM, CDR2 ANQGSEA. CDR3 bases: TGCAGCGTCCATCAAGGAATCTATGGCTACACCTTC. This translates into CSVHQGIYGYTF.

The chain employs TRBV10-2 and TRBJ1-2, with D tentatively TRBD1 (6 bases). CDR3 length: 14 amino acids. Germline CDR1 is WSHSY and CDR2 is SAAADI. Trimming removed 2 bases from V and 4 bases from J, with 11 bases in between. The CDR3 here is CASSEGTTPYGYTF. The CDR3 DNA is TGCGCCAGCAGTGAGGGGACAACCCCCTATGGCTACACCTTC.

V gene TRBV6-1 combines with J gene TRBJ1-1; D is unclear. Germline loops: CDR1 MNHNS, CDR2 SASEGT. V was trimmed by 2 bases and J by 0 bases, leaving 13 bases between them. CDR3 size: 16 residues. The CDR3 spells CASSERLWTMNTEAFF. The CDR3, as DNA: TGTGCCAGCAGTGAAAGGTTATGGACCATGAACACTGAAGCTTTCTTT.

In nucleotides, the CDR3 is TGTGCCAGCAGCCAAGATCCCCGGTCCAATGAAAAACTGTTTTTT. This translates into CASSQDPRSNEKLFF. The gene calls are TRBV3-1 (or the pseudogene TRBV3-2) and TRBJ1-4; D gene unclear. Germline V gene sequence: CDR1 LGHDT, CDR2 YNNKEL (reference sequence). Trimming stripped 0 bases from V and 5 bases from J, with 10 bases between. The CDR3 runs 15 residues.

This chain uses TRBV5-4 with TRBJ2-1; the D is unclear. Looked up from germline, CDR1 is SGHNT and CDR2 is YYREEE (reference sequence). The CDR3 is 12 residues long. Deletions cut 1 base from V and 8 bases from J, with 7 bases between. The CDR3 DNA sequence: TGTGCCAGCAGCTTGATATTCGATGAGCAGTTCTTC. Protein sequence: CASSLIFDEQFF. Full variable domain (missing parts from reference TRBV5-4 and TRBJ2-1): ETGVTQSPTHLIKTRGQQVTLRCSSQSGHNTVSWYQQALGQGPQFIFQYYREEENGRGNFPPRFSGLQFPNYSSELNVNALELDDSALYLCASSLIFDEQFFGPGTRLTVL.

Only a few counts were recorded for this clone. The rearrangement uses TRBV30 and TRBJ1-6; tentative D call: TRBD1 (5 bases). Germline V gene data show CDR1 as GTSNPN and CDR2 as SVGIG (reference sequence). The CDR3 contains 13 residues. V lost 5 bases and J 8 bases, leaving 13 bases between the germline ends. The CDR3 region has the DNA TGTGCCTGGTCGACGGGGGGATATTCACCCCTCCACTTT. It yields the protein CAWSTGGYSPLHF. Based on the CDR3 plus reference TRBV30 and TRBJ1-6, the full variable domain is SQTIHQWPATLVQPVGSPLSLECTVEGTSNPNLYWYRQAAGRGLQLLFYSVGIGQISSEVPQNLSASRPQDRQFILSSKKLLLSDSGFYLCAWSTGGYSPLHFGNGTRLTVT.

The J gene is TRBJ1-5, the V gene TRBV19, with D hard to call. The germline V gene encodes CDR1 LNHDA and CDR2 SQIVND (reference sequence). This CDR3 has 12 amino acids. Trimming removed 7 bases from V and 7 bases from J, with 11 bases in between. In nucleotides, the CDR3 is TGTGCCAGTACTTCGTTAGGACAGCCCCAGCATTTT. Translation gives CASTSLGQPQHF.

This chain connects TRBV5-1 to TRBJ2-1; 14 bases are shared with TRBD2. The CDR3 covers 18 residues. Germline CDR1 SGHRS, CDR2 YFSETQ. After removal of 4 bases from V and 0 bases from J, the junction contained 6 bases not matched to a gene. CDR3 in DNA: TGCGCCAGCAGCCCGGGACTAGCGGGGGTAAGCTCCTACAATGAGCAGTTCTTC. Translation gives CASSPGLAGVSSYNEQFF.